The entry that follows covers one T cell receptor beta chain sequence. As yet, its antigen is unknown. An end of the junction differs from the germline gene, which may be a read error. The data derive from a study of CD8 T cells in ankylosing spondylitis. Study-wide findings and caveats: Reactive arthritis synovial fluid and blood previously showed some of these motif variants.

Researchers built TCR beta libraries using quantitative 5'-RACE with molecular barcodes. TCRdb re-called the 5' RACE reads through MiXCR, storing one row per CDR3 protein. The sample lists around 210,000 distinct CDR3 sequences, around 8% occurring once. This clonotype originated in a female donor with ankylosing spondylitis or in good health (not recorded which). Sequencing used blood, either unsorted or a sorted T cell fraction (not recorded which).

DNA for the CDR3: TGTGTCAGCAGGGCTGGGCGCGGGAGGAGCTCCTACAATGAGCAGTTCTTC. Protein product: CVSRAGRGRSSYNEQFF. The V and J genes are TRBV11-2 and TRBJ2-1, with TRBD2 identical over 8 bases. The V gene's germline CDR1 is SGHAT and CDR2 FQNNGV. This CDR3 spans 17 amino acids.